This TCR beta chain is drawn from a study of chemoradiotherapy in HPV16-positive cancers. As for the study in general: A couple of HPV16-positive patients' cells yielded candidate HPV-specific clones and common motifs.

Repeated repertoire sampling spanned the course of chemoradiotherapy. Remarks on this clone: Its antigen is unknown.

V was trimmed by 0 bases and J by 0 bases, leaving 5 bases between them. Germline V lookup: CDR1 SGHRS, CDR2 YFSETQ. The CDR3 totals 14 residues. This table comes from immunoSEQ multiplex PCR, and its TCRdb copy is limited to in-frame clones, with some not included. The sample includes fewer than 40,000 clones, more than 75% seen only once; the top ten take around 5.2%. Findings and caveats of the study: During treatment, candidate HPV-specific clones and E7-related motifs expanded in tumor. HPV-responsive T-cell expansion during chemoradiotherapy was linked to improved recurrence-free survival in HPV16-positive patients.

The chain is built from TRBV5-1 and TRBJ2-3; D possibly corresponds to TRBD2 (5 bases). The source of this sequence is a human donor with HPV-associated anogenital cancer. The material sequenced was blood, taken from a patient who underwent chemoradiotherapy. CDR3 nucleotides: TGCGCCAGCAGCTTGGGGGAGAGCACAGATACGCAGTATTTT. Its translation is CASSLGESTDTQYF.